This paragraph reports one T cell receptor beta chain. The antigen is unknown. The record originates from a study of CD8 T cells in ankylosing spondylitis. General study findings and limits: Typical of ankylosing spondylitis blood, it appeared, was a TCR beta motif of roughly eight highly homologous variants. The clones that were linked to disease were reported to be significantly enriched in matched synovial fluid samples from ankylosing spondylitis patients.

Trimming pared 7 bases from V and 6 bases from J, leaving 12 bases between. The CDR3 has 13 amino acids. Germline V gene data show CDR1 as SEHNR and CDR2 as FQNEAQ (reference sequence). TCRdb called the 5' RACE reads again in MiXCR, with one record for every CDR3 protein. The sample includes some 130,000 distinct CDR3 sequences, 17% seen only once; the top ten take 30% to 35%. The rearrangement uses TRBV7-9 and TRBJ2-2, with D possibly being TRBD1 or TRBD2 (5 bases each). The sequenced material came from blood, either unsorted or a sorted T cell fraction (not recorded which). The receptor was isolated from a male donor with ankylosing spondylitis. CDR3 in amino acids: CASTEGWPGELFF. The CDR3 nucleotides are TGTGCCAGCACCGAGGGGTGGCCCGGGGAGCTGTTTTTT.